The rows below give T cell receptor beta chains drawn from one sample of a study of blood T cell repertoires in COVID-19. Some clones are missing from TCRdb's copy, which holds only in-frame ones; the method was immunoSEQ multiplex PCR. This sample has roughly 100,000 clones, with around 87% found just once. Sequencing was performed on peripheral blood. Receptor source: a young woman with acute or convalescent COVID-19. CDR3s include the opening cysteine and the closing phenylalanine or tryptophan. D genes are given only for firm matches. Rows may omit the clone size; those that give it use once, few, many or a size class.

D: TRBD1
size: -
J: TRBJ2-1
V: TRBV30
DNA: TGTGCCTGGAAAGAGGCGGGACAGGGACCCAATGAGCAGTTCTTC
CDR3: CAWKEAGQGPNEQFF

D: TRBD1
size: once
J: TRBJ2-7
V: TRBV25-1
DNA: TGTGCCAGCAGTGACCGACAGGGAAGGTACGAGCAGTACTTC
CDR3: CASSDRQGRYEQYF

D: TRBD1
size: -
J: TRBJ1-2
V: TRBV3-1/TRBV3-2
DNA: TGTGCCAGCAGCCAGCTGGACAGGGAAAATGGCTACACCTTC
CDR3: CASSQLDRENGYTF

D: TRBD1
size: -
J: TRBJ1-1
V: TRBV19
DNA: TGTGCCAGTAGTCAAAAGTGGACAGGCACTGAAGCTTTCTTT
CDR3: CASSQKWTGTEAFF

D: -
size: -
J: TRBJ2-1
V: TRBV3-1/TRBV3-2
DNA: TGTGCCAGCAGCCCAACGGACGGAGGGAATGAGCAGTTCTTC
CDR3: CASSPTDGGNEQFF

D: -
size: -
J: TRBJ2-2
V: TRBV15
DNA: TGTGCCACCAGCAGAGATCGGCAGGCCACCGGGGAGCTGTTTTTT
CDR3: CATSRDRQATGELFF

D: TRBD2
size: -
J: TRBJ2-3
V: TRBV11-3
DNA: TGTGCCAGCAGCTCAGGGACTACCCTGGGCACAGATACGCAGTATTTT
CDR3: CASSSGTTLGTDTQYF

D: -
size: few
J: TRBJ2-7
V: TRBV9
DNA: TGTGCCAGCAGCTACAGGGAGAGCTACGAGCAGTACTTC
CDR3: CASSYRESYEQYF

D: TRBD1
size: -
J: TRBJ1-2
V: TRBV7-8
DNA: TGTGCCAGCAGCCCCGGGACAGGGGCCCTGCGGGGCTACACCTTC
CDR3: CASSPGTGALRGYTF

D: TRBD1
size: -
J: TRBJ1-5
V: TRBV27
DNA: TGTGCCAGCAGTTTAGGGACAGGGGGCGGTCAGCCCCAGCATTTT
CDR3: CASSLGTGGGQPQHF

D: -
size: -
J: TRBJ1-1
V: TRBV6-6
DNA: TGTGCCAGCAGCGTTGGGGGCGTGAACACTGAAGCTTTCTTT
CDR3: CASSVGGVNTEAFF

D: -
size: few
J: TRBJ1-2
V: TRBV20-1
DNA: TGCAGAGACTGGGGGGGTAGTGGCTACACCTTC
CDR3: CRDWGGSGYTF

D: TRBD1
size: -
J: TRBJ1-2
V: TRBV15
DNA: TGTGCCACCAGCAGAGATTATCAGGGGGACTATGGCTACACCTTC
CDR3: CATSRDYQGDYGYTF

D: TRBD1
size: -
J: TRBJ1-2
V: TRBV5-6
DNA: TGTGCCAGCAGCTGGGGACAGTCCTATGGCTACACCTTC
CDR3: CASSWGQSYGYTF

D: TRBD1
size: -
J: TRBJ1-5
V: TRBV7-6
DNA: TGTGCCAGCAGCTTAGGAGGACAGGATCAGCCCCAGCATTTT
CDR3: CASSLGGQDQPQHF

D: TRBD1
size: -
J: TRBJ1-4
V: TRBV9
DNA: TGTGCCAGCAGCGCATGGACTGGACAGGGAAGGGAAAAACTGTTTTTT
CDR3: CASSAWTGQGREKLFF

D: -
size: -
J: TRBJ1-2
V: TRBV12-3/TRBV12-4
DNA: TGTGCCAGCAGTTTATCCCCAACGGGGGGCTACACCTTC
CDR3: CASSLSPTGGYTF

D: TRBD1
size: -
J: TRBJ2-7
V: TRBV7-9
DNA: TGTGCCAGCAGCCTAACGACAGGGGGAGAAGACGAGCAGTACTTC
CDR3: CASSLTTGGEDEQYF

D: -
size: -
J: TRBJ1-6
V: TRBV21-1
DNA: TGTGCCAGCAGCAAAGAGGAGGGTTTCAATTCACCCCTCCACTTT
CDR3: CASSKEEGFNSPLHF

D: TRBD1
size: -
J: TRBJ1-2
V: TRBV19
DNA: TGTGCCAGTAGTGAAACAGGGGCGGATGATTACGGCTACACCTTC
CDR3: CASSETGADDYGYTF

D: -
size: -
J: TRBJ2-7
V: TRBV20-1
DNA: TGCAGTGCTAGAGATTATCCCGAGCAGTACTTC
CDR3: CSARDYPEQYF

D: -
size: -
J: TRBJ1-2
V: TRBV2
DNA: TGTGCCAGCAGTACCCGGACAGCTTATGGCTACACCTTC
CDR3: CASSTRTAYGYTF

D: -
size: -
J: TRBJ2-3
V: TRBV24-1
DNA: TGTGCCACCAGTGACAGGGATGGAACAGATACGCAGTATTTT
CDR3: CATSDRDGTDTQYF

D: -
size: -
J: TRBJ1-3
V: TRBV5-6
DNA: TGTGCCAGCAGCTTTTACGGGGGAAAAACGGGAAACACCATATATTTT
CDR3: CASSFYGGKTGNTIYF

D: TRBD1
size: -
J: TRBJ2-2
V: TRBV4-1
DNA: TGCGCCAGCAGCCAAGGGACAGGGAAGATTTCCCTGGCCGGGGAGCTGTTTTTT
CDR3: CASSQGTGKISLAGELFF

D: -
size: -
J: TRBJ1-4
V: TRBV4-2
DNA: TGTGCCAGCAGCCAGGGACTGGGCGAAAAACTGTTTTTT
CDR3: CASSQGLGEKLFF

D: TRBD1
size: -
J: TRBJ1-2
V: TRBV6-1
DNA: TGTGCCAGCAGTCGGGACAGCAACTATGGCTACACCTTC
CDR3: CASSRDSNYGYTF

D: -
size: -
J: TRBJ2-7
V: TRBV5-1
DNA: TGCGCCAGCAGCCCCGCGGCCCCAGGGGCCTACGAGCAGTACTTC
CDR3: CASSPAAPGAYEQYF

D: TRBD1
size: -
J: TRBJ2-5
V: TRBV6-5
DNA: TGTGCCAGCAGTTTAGGACAGGACTTCTACCAAGAGACCCAGTACTTC
CDR3: CASSLGQDFYQETQYF

D: -
size: once
J: TRBJ2-1
V: TRBV7-9
DNA: TGTGCCAGCAGCTTAGAGTTCGGAGGCGGAAGAGGTGAGCAGTTCTTC
CDR3: CASSLEFGGGRGEQFF

D: -
size: -
J: TRBJ1-4
V: TRBV6-5
DNA: TGTGCCAGCACCCCGACGGCAGGGGCTAATGAAAAACTGTTTTTT
CDR3: CASTPTAGANEKLFF

D: -
size: -
J: TRBJ1-6
V: TRBV27
DNA: TGTGCCAGCAGTACCCTGACGGAGATTTATAATTCACCCCTCCACTTT
CDR3: CASSTLTEIYNSPLHF

D: -
size: -
J: TRBJ2-1
V: TRBV5-5
DNA: TGTGCCAGCAGCTTGGCCTTCGGTCAACAGTTCTTC
CDR3: CASSLAFGQQFF

D: -
size: -
J: TRBJ1-3
V: TRBV5-6
DNA: TGTGCCAGCAGCCGGAGTCCGACGGGGGACACCATATATTTT
CDR3: CASSRSPTGDTIYF

D: -
size: -
J: TRBJ2-2
V: TRBV18
DNA: TGTGCCAGCTCTAACCGACAGCCGGGCACCGGGGAGCTGTTTTTT
CDR3: CASSNRQPGTGELFF

D: -
size: -
J: TRBJ1-6
V: TRBV28
DNA: TGTGCCAGCAGTTTGGAGAGCTCCTATAATTCACCCCTCCACTTT
CDR3: CASSLESSYNSPLHF

D: -
size: -
J: TRBJ1-5
V: TRBV18
DNA: TGTGCCAGCTCCTCGGGAGCTAATCAGCCCCAGCATTTT
CDR3: CASSSGANQPQHF

D: -
size: -
J: TRBJ2-7
V: TRBV2
DNA: TGTGCCAGCAGTGAGAGGTTCTCCTACGAGCAGTACTTC
CDR3: CASSERFSYEQYF

D: TRBD1
size: -
J: TRBJ1-5
V: TRBV7-2
DNA: TGTGCCAGCAGCTACGCGACAGGGAGCAATCAGCCCCAGCATTTT
CDR3: CASSYATGSNQPQHF

D: TRBD1
size: -
J: TRBJ2-7
V: TRBV3-1/TRBV3-2
DNA: TGTGCCAGCAGCCACTACAGACAGGGGCGACCGCAAAACTACGAGCAGTACTTC
CDR3: CASSHYRQGRPQNYEQYF

D: TRBD1
size: -
J: TRBJ1-3
V: TRBV5-1
DNA: TGCGCCAGCAGCTTGGTGGACAGGGGGGACACCATATATTTT
CDR3: CASSLVDRGDTIYF

D: -
size: -
J: TRBJ1-1
V: TRBV2
DNA: TGTGCCAGCAGTGGGGGGCACGGCACTGAAGCTTTCTTT
CDR3: CASSGGHGTEAFF

D: TRBD1
size: -
J: TRBJ2-2
V: TRBV5-1
DNA: TGCGCCAGCAGCTTTACTGGACAGGCGAACACCGGGGAGCTGTTTTTT
CDR3: CASSFTGQANTGELFF

D: -
size: -
J: TRBJ2-7
V: TRBV13
DNA: TGTGCCAGCAGCCCCGGTTGGGGCACCGACGACAACTACGAGCAGTACTTC
CDR3: CASSPGWGTDDNYEQYF

D: -
size: -
J: TRBJ1-2
V: TRBV6-5
DNA: TGTGCCAGCAGTTACTCGAGAGGGTTGCATGGCTACACCTTC
CDR3: CASSYSRGLHGYTF

D: -
size: -
J: TRBJ2-5
V: TRBV10-3
DNA: TGTGCCATCAGTGAGTCGTATGAGACCCAGTACTTC
CDR3: CAISESYETQYF

D: TRBD1
size: -
J: TRBJ1-1
V: TRBV6-5
DNA: TGTGCCAGCAAGACAGGGAGTAGCACTGAAGCTTTCTTT
CDR3: CASKTGSSTEAFF